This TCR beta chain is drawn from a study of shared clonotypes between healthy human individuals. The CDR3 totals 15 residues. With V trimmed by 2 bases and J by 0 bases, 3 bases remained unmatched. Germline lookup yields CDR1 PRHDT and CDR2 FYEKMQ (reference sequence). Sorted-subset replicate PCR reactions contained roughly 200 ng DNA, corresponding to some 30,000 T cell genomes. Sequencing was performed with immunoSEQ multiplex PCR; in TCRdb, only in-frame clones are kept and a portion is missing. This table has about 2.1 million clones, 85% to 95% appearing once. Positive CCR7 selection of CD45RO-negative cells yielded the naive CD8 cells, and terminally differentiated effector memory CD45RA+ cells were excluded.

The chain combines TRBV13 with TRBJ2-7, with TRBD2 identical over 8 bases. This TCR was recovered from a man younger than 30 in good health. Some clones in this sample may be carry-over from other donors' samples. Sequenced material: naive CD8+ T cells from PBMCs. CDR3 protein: CASSLRGTSSYEQYF. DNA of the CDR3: TGTGCCAGCAGCTTAAGGGGGACTAGCTCCTACGAGCAGTACTTC.